A selection of T cell receptor beta chains follows, all from one sample in a study of PD-1 blockade in classical Hodgkin lymphoma. The protocol was immunoSEQ multiplex PCR, while the TCRdb copy is restricted to in-frame clones and leaves out a portion. The sample includes more than 25,000 clones, approximately 90% seen only once; the top ten take 2.5%. The specimen was peripheral blood mononuclear cells (PBMCs), collected at baseline. The receptors originated from a human donor with classical Hodgkin lymphoma. CDR3s include the opening cysteine and the closing phenylalanine or tryptophan. D genes are given only for firm matches. Expanded clones are given a class, and other clones once, few, many or no size at all.

cdr3_length d_call j_call clone_size v_call cdr3_nt cdr3_aa
14 . TRBJ1-1 . TRBV5-1 TGCGCCAGCAGCTTGGACAGCGGGGTCACTGAAGCTTTCTTT CASSLDSGVTEAFF
16 TRBD1 TRBJ1-2 . TRBV27 TGTGCCAGCAGTTCTCTCCGACAGGGCGAGACCTATGGCTACACCTTC CASSSLRQGETYGYTF
13 TRBD1 TRBJ1-2 few TRBV5-5 TGTGCCAGCAGCTTGATTACAGGGGACGGCTACACCTTC CASSLITGDGYTF
14 . TRBJ1-1 . TRBV19 TGTGCCAGTAGTGCAACAGGGTGGAACACTGAAGCTTTCTTT CASSATGWNTEAFF
12 . TRBJ2-7 . TRBV11-2 TGTGCCAGCAGCTTAAGGGGATACGAGCAGTACTTC CASSLRGYEQYF
13 . TRBJ1-2 once TRBV7-8 TGTGCCAGCAGCTTAGCGCCGGACTATGGCTACACCTTC CASSLAPDYGYTF
14 TRBD1 TRBJ2-3 . TRBV6-1 TGTGCCAGCAGCGACAGGGGAGGCACAGATACGCAGTATTTT CASSDRGGTDTQYF
16 . TRBJ2-3 . TRBV2 TGTGCCAGCAGTGAAGCGGGAGTTCCCAACACAGATACGCAGTATTTT CASSEAGVPNTDTQYF
15 . TRBJ2-1 . TRBV7-9 TGTGCCAGCAGCTCCAGGGTGACGGTTTACAATGAGCAGTTCTTC CASSSRVTVYNEQFF
15 . TRBJ1-5 . TRBV27 TGTGCCTCACAGGGAACCTTTCATAGCAATCAGCCCCAGCATTTT CASQGTFHSNQPQHF
14 . TRBJ1-1 . TRBV18 TGTGCCAGCTCACCAGGACAAGGGGGGAGGGAAGCTTTCTTT CASSPGQGGREAFF
14 . TRBJ2-7 . TRBV4-1 TGCGCCAGCAGCCTAATCCAGAAGGGGTACGAGCAGTACTTC CASSLIQKGYEQYF
14 . TRBJ1-2 . TRBV5-1 TGCGCCAGCAGCTTACAATCGGCAGACTATGGCTACACCTTC CASSLQSADYGYTF
13 . TRBJ2-3 . TRBV11-3 TGTGCCAGCTGGCCTTGCCCGATAGGAGCGCAGTATTTT CASWPCPIGAQYF
13 . TRBJ2-1 few TRBV5-1 TGCGCCAGCGCGGAGGGTGAGATTGGTGAGCAGTTCTTC CASAEGEIGEQFF
15 . TRBJ2-1 . TRBV5-1 TGCGCCAGCAGCTTGGACGGAGCCGCTTACAATGAGCAGTTCTTC CASSLDGAAYNEQFF
12 . TRBJ2-7 . TRBV2 TGTGCCAGCAGTGATAACCCCTACGAGCAGTACTTC CASSDNPYEQYF
13 TRBD1 TRBJ1-1 few TRBV30 TGTGCCTGGATGGGACAGCTGAACACTGAAGCTTTCTTT CAWMGQLNTEAFF
15 TRBD1 TRBJ2-5 . TRBV7-9 TGTGCCAGCAGCTTAGTGGGGACAGAACAAGAGACCCAGTACTTC CASSLVGTEQETQYF
13 TRBD1 TRBJ1-1 . TRBV6-5 TGTGCCAGCAGGACCCGGGACAGGGAAGAAGCTTTCTTT CASRTRDREEAFF
17 TRBD2 TRBJ2-5 . TRBV5-1 TGCGCCAGCAGCGCGGGGGCGGGGGGCGCGTCCACAGAGACCCAGTACTTC CASSAGAGGASTETQYF
14 . TRBJ1-1 few TRBV5-1 TGCGCCAGCAGCTTGGCCCCGGGGGCCACTGAAGCTTTCTTT CASSLAPGATEAFF
13 . TRBJ1-6 . TRBV6-1 TGTGCCAGCAGCCATGGATCCAATTCACCCCTCCACTTT CASSHGSNSPLHF
15 . TRBJ2-7 . TRBV5-1 TGCGCCAGCAGCTTGGTTGGACAGATCTCCTACGAGCAGTACTTC CASSLVGQISYEQYF
19 . TRBJ1-1 once TRBV21-1 TGTGCCAGCAGCAAAGTGAGTAGGGCGGGTGCTTCGATAAACACTGAAGCTTTCTTT CASSKVSRAGASINTEAFF
15 TRBD1 TRBJ2-7 . TRBV14 TGTGCCAGCAGCCAAGCTGGACAGGGGATCTACGAGCAGTACTTC CASSQAGQGIYEQYF
16 TRBD2 TRBJ2-7 . TRBV6-1 TGTGCCAGCAGTGAACAGTTACTAGCGGGCTCCTACGAGCAGTACTTC CASSEQLLAGSYEQYF
16 . TRBJ1-1 . TRBV19 TGTGCCAGTAGTACCCCAAGCGGGCTGGGGAACACTGAAGCTTTCTTT CASSTPSGLGNTEAFF
13 . TRBJ2-7 once TRBV27 TGTGCCAGCAGTCTAGGGTCGACCTACGAGCAGTACTTC CASSLGSTYEQYF
16 . TRBJ2-5 . TRBV11-2 TGTGCCAGCAGCGAACTCAGGGGCTTCCAGGCAGAGACCCAGTACTTC CASSELRGFQAETQYF
11 . TRBJ2-1 . TRBV29-1 TGCAGCGCCGTCTCGGACAATGAGCAGTTCTTC CSAVSDNEQFF
14 . TRBJ1-1 few TRBV6-5 TGTGCCAGCACCAAGACGGGGGCCAACACTGAAGCTTTCTTT CASTKTGANTEAFF
11 . TRBJ1-1 few TRBV10-3 TGTGCCACCGGGGTGAACACTGAAGCTTTCTTT CATGVNTEAFF
14 . TRBJ2-3 . TRBV18 TGTGCCAGCTCACTGGACGGGCCCGGGGATACGCAGTATTTT CASSLDGPGDTQYF
14 TRBD1 TRBJ2-2 . TRBV4-3 TGCGCCAGCAGCCGGGACAGGAACACCGGGGAGCTGTTTTTT CASSRDRNTGELFF
14 . TRBJ1-1 . TRBV6-5 TGTGCCAGCAGTTATGGACAGAGGGTGGGATTGGCTTTCTTT CASSYGQRVGLAFF
13 TRBD1 TRBJ1-2 . TRBV5-1 TGCGCCAGCAGCGACGGGACAGGCTATGGCTACACCTTC CASSDGTGYGYTF